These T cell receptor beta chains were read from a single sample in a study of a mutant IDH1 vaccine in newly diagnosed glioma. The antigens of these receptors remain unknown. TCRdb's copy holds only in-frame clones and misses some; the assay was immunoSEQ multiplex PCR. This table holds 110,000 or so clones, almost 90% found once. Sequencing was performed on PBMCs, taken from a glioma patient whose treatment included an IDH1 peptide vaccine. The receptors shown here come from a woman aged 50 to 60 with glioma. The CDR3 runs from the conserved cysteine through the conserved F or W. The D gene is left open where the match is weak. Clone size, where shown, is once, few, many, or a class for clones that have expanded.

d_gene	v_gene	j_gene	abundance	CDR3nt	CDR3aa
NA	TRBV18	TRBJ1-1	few	TGTGCCAGCTCATTCGGAGACACTGAAGCTTTCTTT	CASSFGDTEAFF
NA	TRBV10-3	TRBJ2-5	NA	TGTGCCATCAGTGTGGCAGGTAGTGGGGAGACCCAGTACTTC	CAISVAGSGETQYF
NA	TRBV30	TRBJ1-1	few	TGTGCCTGGAGCAGGGGAGGGACTGAAGCTTTCTTT	CAWSRGGTEAFF
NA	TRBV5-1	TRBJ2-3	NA	TGCGCCAGCAGCTTGGCTCGGCCTAGCACAGATACGCAGTATTTT	CASSLARPSTDTQYF
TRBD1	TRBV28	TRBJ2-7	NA	TGTGCCACGCGGGACAGGGATTCCTACGAGCAGTACTTC	CATRDRDSYEQYF
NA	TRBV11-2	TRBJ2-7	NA	TGTGCCAGCAGCTTCGACGGTTACGAGCAGTACTTC	CASSFDGYEQYF
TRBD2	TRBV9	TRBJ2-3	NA	TGTGCCAGCAGCGTAGACAGCGGGACCGTAGATACGCAGTATTTT	CASSVDSGTVDTQYF
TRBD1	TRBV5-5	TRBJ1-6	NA	TGTGCCAGCAGCTTGGGAGGGGGCCTTTCCTATAATTCACCCCTCCACTTT	CASSLGGGLSYNSPLHF
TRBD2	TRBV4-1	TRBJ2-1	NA	TGCGCCAGCAGCCGAGGCCTAGCGGGGCTCAATGAGCAGTTCTTC	CASSRGLAGLNEQFF
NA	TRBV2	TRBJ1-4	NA	TGTGCCAGCAGGGACTCCGGGACGAAGCTGTTTTTT	CASRDSGTKLFF
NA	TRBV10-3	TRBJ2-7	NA	TGTGCCATCACCACAAGCTCCTACGAGCAGTACTTC	CAITTSSYEQYF
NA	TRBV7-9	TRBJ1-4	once	TGTGCCAGCAGCCCCGATGAAGGCGATGAAAAACTGTTTTTT	CASSPDEGDEKLFF
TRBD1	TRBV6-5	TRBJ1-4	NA	TGTGCCAGCAGGACAGGGAGGGCAACTAATGAAAAACTGTTTTTT	CASRTGRATNEKLFF
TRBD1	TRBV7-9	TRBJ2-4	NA	TGTGCCAGCAGCTCCTGGACAGGGGGAACCAAAAACATTCAGTACTTC	CASSSWTGGTKNIQYF
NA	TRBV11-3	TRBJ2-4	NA	TGTGCCAGCAGCTTAAACCCAGGGGACATTCAGTACTTC	CASSLNPGDIQYF
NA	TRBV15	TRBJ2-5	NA	TGTGCCACCAGCACAAGGGGACTTCCTCAAGAGACCCAGTACTTC	CATSTRGLPQETQYF
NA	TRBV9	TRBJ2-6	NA	TGTGCCAGCAGCTTCCAGGGGGGAACTTCTGGGGCCAACGTCCTGACTTTC	CASSFQGGTSGANVLTF
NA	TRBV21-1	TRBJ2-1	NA	TGTGCCAGCAGCATTGGACAGGGGGTTGGGGAGCAGTTCTTC	CASSIGQGVGEQFF
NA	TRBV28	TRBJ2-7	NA	TGTGCCAGCAACCATAGGGACGGAACCTACGAGCAGTACTTC	CASNHRDGTYEQYF
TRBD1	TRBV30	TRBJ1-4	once	TGTGCCTGGAGTCTTACAGGGGTTGGGCGGGAAAAACTGTTTTTT	CAWSLTGVGREKLFF
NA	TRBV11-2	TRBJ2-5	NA	TGTGCCAGCAGCTTAGCAACAGGAGGGGAGACCCAGTACTTC	CASSLATGGETQYF
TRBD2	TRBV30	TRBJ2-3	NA	TGTGCCTGGAGTCATATATTTCTACTAGCGGAGGGCACAGATACGCAGTATTTT	CAWSHIFLLAEGTDTQYF
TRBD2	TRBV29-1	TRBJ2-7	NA	TGCAGCGTTGAAGGGGTCGCTAGCGGGAGGCCCCAAGCCTACGAGCAGTACTTC	CSVEGVASGRPQAYEQYF
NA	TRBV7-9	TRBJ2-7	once	TGTGCCAGCAGCCGCGGGATCTTGGTTTACGAGCAGTACTTC	CASSRGILVYEQYF
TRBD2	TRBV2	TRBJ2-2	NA	TGTGCCAGCCACCCCACGACTAGCGGGACGAACACCGGGGAGCTGTTTTTT	CASHPTTSGTNTGELFF
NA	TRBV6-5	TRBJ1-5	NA	TGTGCCAGCACCAACGACGGCGATCAGCCCCAGCATTTT	CASTNDGDQPQHF
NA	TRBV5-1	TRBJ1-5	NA	TGCGCCAGCAGCTTGGGGGAGGGCAATCAGCCCCAGCATTTT	CASSLGEGNQPQHF
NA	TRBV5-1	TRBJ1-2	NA	TGCGCCAGCACCTTGACGGGTAGCAATGGCTACACCTTC	CASTLTGSNGYTF
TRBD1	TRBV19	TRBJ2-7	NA	TGTGCCAGTAGTGAAAGGGACAGGGGGCGAGAGCAGTACTTC	CASSERDRGREQYF
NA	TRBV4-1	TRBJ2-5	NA	TGCGCCAGCAGCCAAGCGGCACCAGGGAGGTCACCGGGGGAGACCCAGTACTTC	CASSQAAPGRSPGETQYF
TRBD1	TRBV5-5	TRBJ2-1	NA	TGTGCCAGCAGCTTGAAGACAGGGGCCACAGGTGAGCAGTTCTTC	CASSLKTGATGEQFF
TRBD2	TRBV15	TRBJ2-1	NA	TGTGCCACCAGCAGGGCGGGAGTCTACAATGAGCAGTTCTTC	CATSRAGVYNEQFF
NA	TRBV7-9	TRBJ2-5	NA	TGTGCCAGCAGCTCGTACCCAGAGACCCAGTACTTC	CASSSYPETQYF
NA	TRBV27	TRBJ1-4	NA	TGTGCCAATATTAGGACAGCAACTAATGAAAAACTGTTTTTT	CANIRTATNEKLFF
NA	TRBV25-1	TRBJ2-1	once	TGTGCCAGCCAACTCGGGACGGACAATGAGCAGTTCTTC	CASQLGTDNEQFF
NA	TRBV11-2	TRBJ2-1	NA	TGTGCCAGCAGCTTATTAGGGGTTGTCAACAATGAGCAGTTCTTC	CASSLLGVVNNEQFF
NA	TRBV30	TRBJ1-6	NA	TGTGCCTGGAGGCAGGGCGTGTATAATTCACCCCTCCACTTT	CAWRQGVYNSPLHF